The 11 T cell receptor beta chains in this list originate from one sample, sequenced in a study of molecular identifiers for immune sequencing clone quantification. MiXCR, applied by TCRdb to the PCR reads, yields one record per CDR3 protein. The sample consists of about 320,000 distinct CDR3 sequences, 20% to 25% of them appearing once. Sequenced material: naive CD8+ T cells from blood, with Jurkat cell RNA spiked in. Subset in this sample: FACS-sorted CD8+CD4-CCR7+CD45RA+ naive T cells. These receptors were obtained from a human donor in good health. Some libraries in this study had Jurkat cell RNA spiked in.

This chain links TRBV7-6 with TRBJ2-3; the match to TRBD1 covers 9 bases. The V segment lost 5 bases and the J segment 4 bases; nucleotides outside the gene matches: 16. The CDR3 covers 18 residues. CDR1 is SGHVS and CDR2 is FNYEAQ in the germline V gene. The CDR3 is CASSHLPGQGVSADTQYF. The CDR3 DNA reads TGTGCCAGCAGCCACCTACCGGGACAGGGTGTTTCGGCAGATACGCAGTATTTT.

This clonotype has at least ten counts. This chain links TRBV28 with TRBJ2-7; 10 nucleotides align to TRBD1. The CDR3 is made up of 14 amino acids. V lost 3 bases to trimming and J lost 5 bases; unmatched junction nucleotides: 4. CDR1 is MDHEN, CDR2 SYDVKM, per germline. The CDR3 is CASSFRGQGNEQYF. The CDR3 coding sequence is TGTGCCAGCAGTTTTAGGGGACAGGGGAACGAGCAGTACTTC.

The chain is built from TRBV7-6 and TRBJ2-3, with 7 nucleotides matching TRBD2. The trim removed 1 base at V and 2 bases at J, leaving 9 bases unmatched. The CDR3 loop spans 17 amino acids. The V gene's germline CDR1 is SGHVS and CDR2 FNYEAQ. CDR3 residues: CASSLEISGADTDTQYF. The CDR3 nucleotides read TGTGCCAGCAGCTTAGAGATAAGCGGGGCCGACACAGATACGCAGTATTTT.

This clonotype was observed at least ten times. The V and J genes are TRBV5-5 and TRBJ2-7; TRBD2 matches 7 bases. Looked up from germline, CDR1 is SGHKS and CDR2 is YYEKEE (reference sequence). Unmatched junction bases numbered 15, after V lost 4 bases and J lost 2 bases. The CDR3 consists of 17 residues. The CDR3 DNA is TGTGCCAGCAGCCCGCTCCCGGTGGGGGGGGTTACCTACGAGCAGTACTTC. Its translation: CASSPLPVGGVTYEQYF.

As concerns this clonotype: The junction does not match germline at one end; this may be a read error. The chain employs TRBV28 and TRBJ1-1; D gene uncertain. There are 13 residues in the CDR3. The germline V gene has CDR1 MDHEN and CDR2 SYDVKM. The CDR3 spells CASSLKGRNESFF. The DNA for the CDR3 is TGTGCCAGCAGTTTAAAAGGGCGGAATGAATCTTTCTTT.

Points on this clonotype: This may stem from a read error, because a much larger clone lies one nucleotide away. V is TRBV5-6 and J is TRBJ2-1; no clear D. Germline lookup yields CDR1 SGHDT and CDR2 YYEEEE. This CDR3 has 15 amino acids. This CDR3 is CSSSLTDSSYNEQFF. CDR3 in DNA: TGTTCCAGCAGCTTGACTGACTCCTCCTACAATGAGCAGTTCTTC.

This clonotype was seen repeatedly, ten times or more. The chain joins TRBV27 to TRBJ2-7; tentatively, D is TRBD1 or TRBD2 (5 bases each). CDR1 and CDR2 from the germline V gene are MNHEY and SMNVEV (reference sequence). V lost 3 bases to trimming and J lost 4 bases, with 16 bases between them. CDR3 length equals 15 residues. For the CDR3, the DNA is TGTGCCAGCAGTTTTAGTGGTCGAGGGGTTTACGAGCAGTACTTC. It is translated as CASSFSGRGVYEQYF.

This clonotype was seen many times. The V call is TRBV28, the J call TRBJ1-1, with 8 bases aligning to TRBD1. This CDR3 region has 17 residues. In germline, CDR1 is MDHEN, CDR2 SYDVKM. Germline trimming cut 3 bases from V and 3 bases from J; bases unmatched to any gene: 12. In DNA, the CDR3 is TGTGCCAGCAGTTTTTTTCCCGACAGGGGAGGGGACACTGAAGCTTTCTTT. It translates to CASSFFPDRGGDTEAFF.

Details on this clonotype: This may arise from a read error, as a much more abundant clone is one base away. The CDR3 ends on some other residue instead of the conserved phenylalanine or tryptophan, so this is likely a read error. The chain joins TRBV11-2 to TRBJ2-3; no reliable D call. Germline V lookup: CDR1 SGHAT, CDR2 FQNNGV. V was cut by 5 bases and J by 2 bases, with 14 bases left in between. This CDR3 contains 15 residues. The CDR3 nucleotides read TGTGCCAGCAGCCCGAATAAATGGACCACAGATACGCAGTATTAT. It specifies CASSPNKWTTDTQYY.

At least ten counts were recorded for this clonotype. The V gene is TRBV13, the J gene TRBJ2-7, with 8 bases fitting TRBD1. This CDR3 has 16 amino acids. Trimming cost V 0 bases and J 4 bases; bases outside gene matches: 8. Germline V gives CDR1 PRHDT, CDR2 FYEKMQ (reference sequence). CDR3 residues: CASSLGLGQGAYEQYF. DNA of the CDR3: TGTGCCAGCAGCTTAGGGTTGGGGCAGGGGGCTTACGAGCAGTACTTC.

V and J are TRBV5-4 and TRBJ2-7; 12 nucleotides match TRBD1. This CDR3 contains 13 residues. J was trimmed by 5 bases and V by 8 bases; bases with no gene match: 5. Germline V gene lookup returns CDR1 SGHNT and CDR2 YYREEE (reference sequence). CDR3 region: CARRGTGGHEQYF. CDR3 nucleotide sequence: TGTGCCAGGCGGGGGACAGGGGGCCACGAGCAGTACTTC.